The clone carrying this T cell receptor beta chain was seen just once. The target antigen is unknown. Using a J-beta primer mix together with a sample-barcoded 5' primer, a second PCR was run for roughly 6 to 12 cycles. The authors tagged each cDNA molecule using a template-switch adaptor with 12 random nucleotides. Using its own MiXCR run on the 5' RACE reads, TCRdb lists one record per CDR3 protein. The sample includes just over 800,000 distinct CDR3 sequences, approximately 59% of them seen just once. The data were obtained in a study of blood T cells in healthy people across ages. The study's findings and limits: Total diversity from one million sequenced T cells was likely underestimated.

CDR1 is MNHNY and CDR2 is SVGAGI in the germline V gene (reference sequence). The CDR3 runs 14 residues. V was clipped by 2 bases and J by 7 bases, with 11 bases between them. Peripheral blood from each donor was collected in a volume of about 10 milliliters. Isolation recovered at least 7 million PBMCs from every sample. The sample taken for sequencing was blood. The V gene is TRBV6-6, the J gene TRBJ1-4; D is undetermined. This clonotype was sampled from a man aged 25 to 40 in good health. The CDR3 nucleotides read TGTGCCAGCAGTTACACCGGGTCTGGTGAAAAACTGTTTTTT. Protein product: CASSYTGSGEKLFF.